The sequence of this TCR beta chain was determined in a study of siplizumab effects on memory and regulatory T cells. Trimming stripped 1 base from V and 0 bases from J, with 11 bases between. CDR1 is SGHRS and CDR2 is YFSETQ in the germline V gene. The CDR3 consists of 15 residues. On this clone itself: Its cognate antigen is unknown.

Study-wide results and caveats: A significant reduction in alloreactive sequences traceable to unstimulated CD4+ memory cells was produced by siplizumab. Naive T cells seemed more diverse than memory cells; they also seemed major alloresponse contributors. Proliferating siplizumab-culture Tregs lacked confirmation of suppressive function.

For every sample, 75,000 to 100,000 TCR templates were assayed. Only in-frame clones appear in the TCRdb table, and some are missing; sequencing was by immunoSEQ multiplex PCR. The table records about 100,000 clones, about 94% of them present only once. The chain couples TRBV5-1 to TRBJ2-7; D may be TRBD1 (6 bases). Sequencing was performed on non-Treg CD4+ T cells sorted from blood. This receptor was identified in a human donor in good health. Here the CDR3 DNA reads TGCGCCAGCAGCTTGTTACAGGGTAGCTCCTACGAGCAGTACTTC. It codes for CASSLLQGSSYEQYF.